This T cell receptor beta chain is from a study of brain T cells in children with intractable seizures. Whole-study results and caveats: Pre- and post-surgery blood differed in depth, so pre-surgery absences may be undersampling. Patients' HCMV serostatus was unknown; virus specificity rests on CDR3 similarity alone.

There are 16 residues in the CDR3. Looked up from germline, CDR1 is LNHDA and CDR2 is SQIVND (reference sequence). Time point noted: blood from clinic visit 5 months post-surgery; TSC patient then seizure free. Sequencing was limited to surgery cases with top T cell transcript signatures in brain tissue. Patients received at least one anti-epileptic drug before surgery. Some clones are missing from TCRdb's copy, which holds only in-frame ones; the method was immunoSEQ multiplex PCR. The table has hundreds of thousands of clones, over 90% seen once; the top ten hold 4.5% to 7%. Regarding this clone: Its cognate antigen is unknown. Germline and junction disagree at one end, which may indicate a read error.

The sequence came from a boy younger than two with tuberous sclerosis and intractable seizures. Material: peripheral blood, obtained 4 to 6 months after surgery. This sequence joins TRBV19 and TRBJ1-1, with D hard to call. This CDR3 is CASSIGLAERIREAFF. The CDR3, as DNA: TGTGCCAGTAGCATAGGGTTGGCCGAGAGAATTCGAGAAGCTTTCTTT.